The text below deals with one T cell receptor beta chain. The antigen is undetermined. ViraFEST expansion of antigen-specific CD4+ T cells with viral peptide pools preceded sequencing. The culture ran for 10 days, and then CD4+ T cells were isolated. Sometime from March through December 2020, the person acquired a SARS-CoV-2 infection that PCR confirmed. With 10 ug/ml peptides and around 9.6 IU/ml IL-2, some 2 million PBMC per well were cultured. Germline V gene data show CDR1 as LGHDT and CDR2 as YNNKEL (reference sequence). Trimming shortened V by 1 base and J by 8 bases, and 24 bases separated the two germline ends. The CDR3 loop spans 18 amino acids. The entry originates in a study of vaccination effects on CD4 cells after COVID-19. Generated by immunoSEQ multiplex PCR, the TCRdb table keeps only in-frame clones and is missing some. The table records about 45,000 clones, more than 60% of them present only once.

The J gene is TRBJ2-1, the V gene TRBV3-1 (or the pseudogene TRBV3-2), with D tentatively TRBD1 (6 bases). This clonotype was obtained from a human donor who had a prior SARS-CoV-2 infection. This material consisted of CD4+ T cells from PBMCs cultured with a peptide pool, taken before COVID-19 vaccination. This CDR3 is CASSQAGRSWGPWDEQFF. CDR3 bases: TGTGCCAGCAGCCAAGCGGGTCGTTCGTGGGGGCCTTGGGATGAGCAGTTCTTC.